A selection of T cell receptor beta chains follows, all from one sample in a study of cytomegalovirus exposure and HLA in healthy donors. Sequencing was performed with immunoSEQ multiplex PCR; in TCRdb, only in-frame clones are kept and a portion is missing. The sample has 120,000 to 150,000 clones, 73% seen once. Sample: PBMCs. These receptors originate from a human donor in good health. Each CDR3 is given with its conserved first and last residue. Each record gives: CDR3 DNA, CDR3 protein, J gene, clone size, D gene, V gene. The D gene is left open where the match is weak. The size field is filled for only some rows; it gives once, few, many or a size class.

CDR3 DNA: TGTGCCATCAGTGAGGACAGGGGGATTCAGCCCCAGCATTTT
CDR3 protein: CAISEDRGIQPQHF
J gene: TRBJ1-5
clone size: once
D gene: TRBD1
V gene: TRBV10-3

CDR3 DNA: TGTGCCAGCAGCATAATTTGGACAGGGGATCAGCCCCAGCATTTT
CDR3 protein: CASSIIWTGDQPQHF
J gene: TRBJ1-5
clone size: NA
D gene: TRBD1
V gene: TRBV27

CDR3 DNA: TGTGCCAGCTCGACAAGGAGGGACAGGCCACAGTTCTTC
CDR3 protein: CASSTRRDRPQFF
J gene: TRBJ2-1
clone size: NA
D gene: TRBD1
V gene: TRBV2

CDR3 DNA: TGCAGCGTTGGACTAGCGGGGGGACGGCAAGAGACCCAGTACTTC
CDR3 protein: CSVGLAGGRQETQYF
J gene: TRBJ2-5
clone size: once
D gene: TRBD2
V gene: TRBV29-1

CDR3 DNA: TGTGCCAGCAGGCAGGGGATCCACGAGCAGTACTTC
CDR3 protein: CASRQGIHEQYF
J gene: TRBJ2-7
clone size: few
D gene: NA
V gene: TRBV6-6

CDR3 DNA: TGTGCCAGCAGTTTAATAGGGGGCAATGGCTACACCTTC
CDR3 protein: CASSLIGGNGYTF
J gene: TRBJ1-2
clone size: NA
D gene: TRBD1
V gene: TRBV27

CDR3 DNA: TGTGCCGCCTCCGGGACAGGACTAAATGAGCAGTTCTTC
CDR3 protein: CAASGTGLNEQFF
J gene: TRBJ2-1
clone size: once
D gene: TRBD1
V gene: TRBV19

CDR3 DNA: TGTGCCTGGTCCGTTGGACAACAAGAGACCCAGTACTTC
CDR3 protein: CAWSVGQQETQYF
J gene: TRBJ2-5
clone size: NA
D gene: NA
V gene: TRBV30

CDR3 DNA: TGTGCCAGCAGCTTGGTAGGGGCTCTGAATGAAAAACTGTTTTTT
CDR3 protein: CASSLVGALNEKLFF
J gene: TRBJ1-4
clone size: NA
D gene: NA
V gene: TRBV5-6

CDR3 DNA: TGCGCCAGCAGCCAAGCCTCCGGGGGCCAAGAGACCCAGTACTTC
CDR3 protein: CASSQASGGQETQYF
J gene: TRBJ2-5
clone size: NA
D gene: NA
V gene: TRBV4-1

CDR3 DNA: TGTGCCAGCAGCGTAGACAGGGGGCGGAGAGATACGCAGTATTTT
CDR3 protein: CASSVDRGRRDTQYF
J gene: TRBJ2-3
clone size: NA
D gene: TRBD1
V gene: TRBV7-6

CDR3 DNA: TGTGCCAGCAGCTTGGGACTTTCCGGGGACGAGCAGTACTTC
CDR3 protein: CASSLGLSGDEQYF
J gene: TRBJ2-7
clone size: NA
D gene: NA
V gene: TRBV5-4

CDR3 DNA: TGTGCCACCCACCGGGGGACAGATACGCAGTATTTT
CDR3 protein: CATHRGTDTQYF
J gene: TRBJ2-3
clone size: NA
D gene: NA
V gene: TRBV28

CDR3 DNA: TGCAGCGCAAAGGTGGGGGGAACCGCAGATACGCAGTATTTT
CDR3 protein: CSAKVGGTADTQYF
J gene: TRBJ2-3
clone size: NA
D gene: NA
V gene: TRBV29-1

CDR3 DNA: TGTGCCAGCAGAACGGGGACAGCGCCACAAGCTTTCTTT
CDR3 protein: CASRTGTAPQAFF
J gene: TRBJ1-1
clone size: NA
D gene: TRBD1
V gene: TRBV2